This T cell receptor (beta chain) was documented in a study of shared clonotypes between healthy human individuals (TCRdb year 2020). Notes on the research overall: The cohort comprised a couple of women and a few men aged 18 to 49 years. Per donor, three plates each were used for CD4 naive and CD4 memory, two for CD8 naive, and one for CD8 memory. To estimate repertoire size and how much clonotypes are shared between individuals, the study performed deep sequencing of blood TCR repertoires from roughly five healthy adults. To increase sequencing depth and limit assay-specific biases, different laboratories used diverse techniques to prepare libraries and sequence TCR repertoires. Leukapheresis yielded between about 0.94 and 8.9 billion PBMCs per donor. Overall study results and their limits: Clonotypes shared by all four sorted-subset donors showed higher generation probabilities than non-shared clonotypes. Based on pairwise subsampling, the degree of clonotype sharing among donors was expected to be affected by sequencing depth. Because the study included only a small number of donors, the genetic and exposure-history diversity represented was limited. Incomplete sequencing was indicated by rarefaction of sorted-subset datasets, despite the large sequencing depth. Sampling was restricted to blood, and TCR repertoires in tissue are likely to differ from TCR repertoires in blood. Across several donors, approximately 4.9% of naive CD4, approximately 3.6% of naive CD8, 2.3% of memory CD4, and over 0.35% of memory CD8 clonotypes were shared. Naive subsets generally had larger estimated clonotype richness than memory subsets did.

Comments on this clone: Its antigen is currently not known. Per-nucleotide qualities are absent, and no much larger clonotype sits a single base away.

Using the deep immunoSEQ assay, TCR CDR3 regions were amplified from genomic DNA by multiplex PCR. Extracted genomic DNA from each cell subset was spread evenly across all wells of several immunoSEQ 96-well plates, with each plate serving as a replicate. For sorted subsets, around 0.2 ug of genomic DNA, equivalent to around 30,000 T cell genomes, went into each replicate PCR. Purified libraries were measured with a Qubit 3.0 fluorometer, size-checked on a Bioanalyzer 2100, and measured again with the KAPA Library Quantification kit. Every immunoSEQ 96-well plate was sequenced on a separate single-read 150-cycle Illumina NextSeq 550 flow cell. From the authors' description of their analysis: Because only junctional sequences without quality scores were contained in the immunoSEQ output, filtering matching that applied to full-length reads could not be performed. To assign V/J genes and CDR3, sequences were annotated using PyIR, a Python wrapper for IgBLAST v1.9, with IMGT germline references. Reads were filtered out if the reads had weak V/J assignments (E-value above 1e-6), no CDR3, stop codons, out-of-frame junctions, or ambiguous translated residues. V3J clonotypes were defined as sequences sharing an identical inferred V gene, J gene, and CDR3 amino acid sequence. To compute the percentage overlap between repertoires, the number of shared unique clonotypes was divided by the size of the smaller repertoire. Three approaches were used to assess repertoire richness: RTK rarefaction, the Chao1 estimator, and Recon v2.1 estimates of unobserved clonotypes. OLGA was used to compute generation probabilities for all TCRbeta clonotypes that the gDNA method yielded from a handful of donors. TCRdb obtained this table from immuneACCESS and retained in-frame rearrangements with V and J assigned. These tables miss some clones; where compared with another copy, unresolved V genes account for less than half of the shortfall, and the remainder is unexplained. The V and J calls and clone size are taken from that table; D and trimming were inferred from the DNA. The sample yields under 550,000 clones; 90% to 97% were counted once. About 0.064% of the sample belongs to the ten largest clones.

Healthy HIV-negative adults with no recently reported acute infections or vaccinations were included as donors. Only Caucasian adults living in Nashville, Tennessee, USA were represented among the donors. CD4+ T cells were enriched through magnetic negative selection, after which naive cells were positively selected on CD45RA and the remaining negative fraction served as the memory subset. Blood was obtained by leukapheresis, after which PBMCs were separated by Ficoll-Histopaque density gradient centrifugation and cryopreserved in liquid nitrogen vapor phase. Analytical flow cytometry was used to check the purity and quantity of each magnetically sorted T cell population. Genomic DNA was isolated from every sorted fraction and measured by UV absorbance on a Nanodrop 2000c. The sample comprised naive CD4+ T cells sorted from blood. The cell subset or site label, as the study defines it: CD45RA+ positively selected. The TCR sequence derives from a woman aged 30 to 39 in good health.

The CDR3 sequence is CASTDRTDTQYF. The sequenced DNA: TGTGCCAGCACCGACCGGACAGATACGCAGTATTTT. The chain was built from TRBV28 and TRBJ2-3, with the identity of the D gene unclear. V is cut by 7 bases and J by 3 bases, and the space between the germline ends is 8 bases. The germline V gene yields MDHEN for CDR1 and SYDVKM for CDR2. Measured from the cysteine to the phenylalanine, the CDR3 is 12 residues long. Solely the CDR3 DNA is kept, with 36 bases framed from the first base.